Sequencing of this TCR beta chain was carried out in a study of beta chain features in type 1 diabetes. Expressed TCRB transcripts were sequenced after all isolated RNA was converted to cDNA. Profiling relied on immunoSEQ multiplex PCR, and the TCRdb table lists in-frame clones only, not all of them. The table shows 200,000 to 300,000 clones, with around 21% occurring only once. By way of CD45RO/CCR7/CD25/CD127/CD95/CD27, the CD4+ regulatory, stem cell-like memory, central memory and naive cells were sorted. Trimming removed 4 bases at V and 2 bases at J, with 13 bases between. The germline CDR1 and CDR2 sequences are SGDLS and YYNGEE. The CDR3 consists of 15 residues. With regard to this clone: No antigen is known for it.

Study-level points and caveats: cDNA-based sequencing might over-represent cells highly expressing TCR. Whether TCRB rearrangement is influenced by HLA type was left unresolved in this analysis. TCRB CDR3s were moderately but significantly shorter in Type 1 diabetes patients in all four CD4+ subsets. In the patient group, naive, central memory and Treg TCRB repertoires seemed more alike than in the healthy donor group.

The clonotype was recovered from a woman aged 40 to 49 with type 1 diabetes. The rearrangement links TRBV9 to TRBJ1-5, with D possibly being TRBD1 (6 bases). Sequenced: naive CD4+ T cells from blood. The CDR3 here is CASSPQGGRNQPQHF. The CDR3, as DNA: TGTGCCAGCAGCCCACAGGGTGGACGCAATCAGCCCCAGCATTTT. Complete variable domain (other parts from reference TRBV9 and TRBJ1-5): DSGVTQTPKHLITATGQRVTLRCSPRSGDLSVYWYQQSLDQGLQFLIQYYNGEERAKGNILERFSAQQFPDLHSELNLSSLELGDSALYFCASSPQGGRNQPQHFGDGTRLSIL.